A single sample is the source of the 21 T cell receptor beta chains below, sequenced in a study of human T cells and chemical hapten exposure. Specified time point: pre-sensitization, week 0. Treatment: therapeutic diphenylcyclopropenone sensitization with weekly scalp DPC. Someone pulled total RNA out of unfractionated whole blood. TCRdb independently ran MiXCR on the RACE reads; one entry per CDR3 protein. The sample consists of under 40,000 distinct CDR3 sequences, 9% to 12% of them appearing once. Sequences were derived from whole blood, sampled in connection with sensitization to the hapten diphenylcyclopropenone (DPC). The receptor source for this set is a man aged 45-65 years with alopecia areata. Some clones in this sample may be carry-over from other donors' samples.

This clonotype has ten or more counts. The CDR3 DNA reads TGTGCCAGCAGCCACGGGACCCAATACAATGAGCAGTTCTTC. It is translated as CASSHGTQYNEQFF. The chain employs TRBV12-3 or TRBV12-4 and TRBJ2-1; D assignment may be TRBD1 or TRBD2 (5 bases each). Trimming stripped 6 bases from V and 4 bases from J, with 13 bases between. This CDR3 has 14 amino acids.

This clonotype was recorded at least ten times. The chain joins TRBV4-1 to TRBJ1-2, with 9 bases aligning to TRBD1. Germline V CDR1 and CDR2: MGHRA, YSYEKL. The CDR3 extends over 16 amino acids. V lost 0 bases to trimming and J lost 5 bases; unmatched junction nucleotides: 7. CDR3 DNA: TGCGCCAGCAGCCAAGACCCCGGGACAGGGTTTTATGGCTACACCTTC. Translation gives CASSQDPGTGFYGYTF.

This clonotype showed up many times. The chain links TRBV7-6 to TRBJ2-7; TRBD1 might be the D (5 bases). The CDR3 consists of 16 residues. Between the trimmed V and J ends, which lost 0 bases and 6 bases, there was a span of 18 bases. The germline V gene encodes CDR1 SGHVS and CDR2 FNYEAQ. Here the CDR3 DNA reads TGTGCCAGCAGCTTAGCGGTAGGGGCCACCAGCCGCGAGCAGTACTTC. Translating it yields CASSLAVGATSREQYF. Drawing the rest from reference TRBV7-6 and TRBJ2-7, the complete variable domain is GAGVSQSPRYKVTKRGQDVALRCDPISGHVSLYWYRQALGQGPEFLTYFNYEAQQDKSGLPNDRFSAERPEGSISTLTIQRTEQRDSAMYRCASSLAVGATSREQYFGPGTRLTVT.

This clonotype was detected ten times or more. The rearrangement joins TRBV6-2 or TRBV6-3 to TRBJ2-7; D call uncertain. This CDR3 is 13 amino acids long. The germline gives CDR1 MNHEY, CDR2 SVGEGT. The V and J ends lost 3 bases and 4 bases respectively, with 10 bases between them. The CDR3 reads CASSYGYVYEQYF. The CDR3 coding sequence is TGTGCCAGCAGTTATGGGTACGTGTACGAGCAGTACTTC.

There are many counts of this clonotype. The V call is TRBV27, the J call TRBJ2-7; D is ambiguous. The CDR3 is 14 residues long. Germline CDR1 and CDR2: MNHEY and SMNVEV (reference sequence). Deletions cut 7 bases from V and 0 bases from J, with 13 bases between. CDR3 loop: CASTTTVSSYEQYF. The DNA of the CDR3 is TGTGCCAGCACCACGACGGTTAGCTCCTACGAGCAGTACTTC.

This clonotype was seen ten or more times. The chain has TRBV7-2 and TRBJ2-1; TRBD2 agrees at 10 bases. The J segment lost 15 bases and the V segment lost 2 bases, leaving 7 bases of the junction unmatched. The CDR3 is 13 residues long. The germline V gene has CDR1 SGHTA and CDR2 FQGNSA. The CDR3 DNA follows: TGTGCCAGCAGCTTAAACAGCGGGAGGGCCCGGTTCTTC. Translation: CASSLNSGRARFF.

This clonotype was detected ten times or more. The rearrangement links TRBV27 to TRBJ1-5; weak D call: TRBD1 (5 bases). V gave up 8 bases and J gave up 10 bases, with 9 bases separating them. Germline V lookup: CDR1 MNHEY, CDR2 SMNVEV (reference sequence). The CDR3 consists of 10 residues. CDR3 residues: CASGARPQHF. The CDR3 nucleotides read TGTGCCAGCGGGGCCCGACCCCAGCATTTT.

This clonotype has at least ten counts. The J gene is TRBJ1-5, the V gene TRBV20-1; 10 positions match TRBD1. This CDR3 has 13 amino acids. Germline lookup yields CDR1 DFQATT and CDR2 SNEGSKA (reference sequence). After removal of 5 bases from V and 7 bases from J, the junction contained 5 bases not matched to a gene. CDR3 DNA sequence: TGCAGTGCTCTTCCGGGACAGGGGCAGCCCCAGCATTTT. Protein product: CSALPGQGQPQHF.

The gene calls are TRBV20-1 and TRBJ2-7; possibly TRBD1 or TRBD2 for D (5 bases each). The germline V gene encodes CDR1 DFQATT and CDR2 SNEGSKA (reference sequence). The CDR3 extends over 14 amino acids. Trimming pared 1 base from V and 2 bases from J, leaving 12 bases between. CDR3 DNA sequence: TGCAGTGCTAGAGGGCCCGGGGACCCCTACGAGCAGTACTTC. Translation: CSARGPGDPYEQYF.

This clonotype has at least ten counts. This sequence joins TRBV4-2 and TRBJ2-1; 8 bases match TRBD2. Germline V lookup: CDR1 LGHNA, CDR2 YNFKEQ. Losses at the gene ends were 0 bases for V and 7 bases for J; bases not matched to a gene: 11. The CDR3 sequence is 17 residues long. The CDR3: CASSQDLPSGSLNEQFF. CDR3 DNA sequence: TGTGCCAGCAGCCAAGATCTTCCCAGCGGGAGTTTGAATGAGCAGTTCTTC.

This clonotype appeared many times. This chain connects TRBV7-9 to TRBJ2-1; 7 nucleotides agree with TRBD1. The junction had 10 bases not matched to a gene; V was cut back by 6 bases and J by 8 bases. Germline V gives CDR1 SEHNR, CDR2 FQNEAQ (reference sequence). This CDR3 spans 14 amino acids. CDR3 region: CASRTGAYSDEQFF. DNA of the CDR3: TGTGCCAGCAGAACAGGGGCCTATTCCGATGAGCAGTTCTTC. Complete variable domain (other parts from reference TRBV7-9 and TRBJ2-1): DTGVSQNPRHKITKRGQNVTFRCDPISEHNRLYWYRQTLGQGPEFLTYFQNEAQLEKSRLLSDRFSAERPKGSFSTLEIQRTEQGDSAMYLCASRTGAYSDEQFFGPGTRLTVL.

This clonotype was seen repeatedly, ten times or more. The chain combines TRBV3-1 with TRBJ2-1, with a weak D call TRBD2 (5 bases). The CDR3 extends over 16 amino acids. Germline V CDR1 and CDR2: LGHDT, YNNKEL (reference sequence). V was clipped by 1 base and J by 5 bases, with 15 bases between them. CDR3 nucleotide sequence: TGTGCCAGCAGCCAAGTTGCGGGTAAGACACACAATGAGCAGTTCTTC. Its protein is CASSQVAGKTHNEQFF.

This chain links TRBV6-2 or TRBV6-3 with TRBJ1-2, with TRBD1 identical over 7 bases. In germline, CDR1 is MNHEY, CDR2 SVGEGT. J gave up 7 bases and V 6 bases, and 14 bases lay outside the gene matches. CDR3 length equals 15 residues. The CDR3 nucleotides are TGTGCCAGCAGCCCCTACAGGGGACCTAGGCGTGGCTACACCTTC. Its translation: CASSPYRGPRRGYTF.

This clonotype occurred a few times. The chain carries TRBV29-1 and TRBJ2-7, with D possibly being TRBD1 or TRBD2 (6 bases each). The germline CDR1 and CDR2 sequences are SQVTM and ANQGSEA. Trimming left V 2 bases short and J 9 bases short, with 11 bases between. The CDR3 spans 11 residues. In nucleotides, the CDR3 is TGCAGCGTTGAATTCGGGGGCGGGCAGTACTTC. Encoded protein: CSVEFGGGQYF.

This clonotype was picked up many times. The chain combines TRBV12-3 or TRBV12-4 with TRBJ1-2; no definite D call. The germline V and J ends were trimmed by 3 bases and 2 bases, with 1 base remaining between them. The CDR3 is 11 amino acids. CDR3 loop: CASSFNYGYTF. CDR3 nucleotides: TGTGCCAGCAGTTTCAACTATGGCTACACCTTC.

This clonotype occurred many times. The chain uses TRBV12-3 or TRBV12-4 and TRBJ2-1; 11 positions match TRBD2. Trimming took 6 bases from V and 4 from J; bases not matched to a gene: 2. CDR3 length: 14 amino acids. This chain's CDR3 is CASSRLAGYNEQFF. The CDR3 DNA follows: TGTGCCAGCAGCAGACTAGCGGGGTACAATGAGCAGTTCTTC.

V gene TRBV13 combines with J gene TRBJ2-7, with TRBD2 identical over 11 bases. The CDR3 is made up of 15 amino acids. Germline V lookup: CDR1 PRHDT, CDR2 FYEKMQ (reference sequence). The V and J ends lost 5 bases and 4 bases, in that order; junction bases with no gene match: 7. CDR3 coding DNA: TGTGCCAGCAGCACCTCCGGGACTAGCGGTTACGAGCAGTACTTC. Its translation is CASSTSGTSGYEQYF.

Judged by abundance, this clonotype is medium-sized (0.01 to 0.1%). The gene calls are TRBV30 and TRBJ1-3; no reliable D call. CDR3 length equals 12 residues. The V gene lost 4 bases and the J gene lost 0 bases, with 4 bases spanning the gap. CDR1 is GTSNPN and CDR2 is SVGIG in the germline V gene (reference sequence). CDR3 DNA sequence: TGTGCCTGGATGGACTCTGGAAACACCATATATTTT. Translating it yields CAWMDSGNTIYF.

The chain joins TRBV6-6 to TRBJ1-5; tentatively, D is TRBD1 (6 bases). V lost 7 bases, J lost 7 bases, and 17 bases lay in between. Germline loops: CDR1 MNHNY, CDR2 SVGAGI (reference sequence). The CDR3 is 14 amino acids. CDR3 sequence reads: CASTPRGGAQPQHF. DNA for the CDR3: TGTGCCAGCACCCCCAGGGGCGGAGCCCAGCCCCAGCATTTT.

The chain has TRBV10-2 and TRBJ1-1; tentative D call: TRBD1 (6 bases). In germline, CDR1 is WSHSY, CDR2 SAAADI. This CDR3 has 14 residues. The ends were cut back, 7 bases at V and 5 bases at J, with 17 bases in the middle. CDR3 coding DNA: TGCGCCAGCATCAAGGGGGGGCGAGGGACTGAAGCTTTCTTT. The encoded protein is CASIKGGRGTEAFF.

There are many counts of this clonotype. The rearrangement joins TRBV7-3 to TRBJ2-7, with 7 bases aligning to TRBD1. This CDR3 comprises 15 residues. Germline CDR1 is SGHTA and CDR2 is FQGTGA. After removal of 1 base from V and 5 bases from J, the junction contained 8 bases not matched to a gene. The CDR3 here is CASSLMSQGVNEQYF. CDR3 in DNA: TGTGCCAGCAGCTTAATGTCCCAGGGGGTCAACGAGCAGTACTTC.